This T cell receptor beta chain was sequenced during a study of cytomegalovirus exposure and HLA in healthy donors. Germline CDR1 SEHNR, CDR2 FQNEAQ (reference sequence). CDR3 size: 15 residues. On this clone itself: One end of the junction fails to match germline, which may point to a read error.

This PCR relied on a set of 60 Vbeta primers and 13 Jbeta primers. Profiled with immunoSEQ multiplex PCR; TCRdb holds only in-frame clones, not every one. The data show about 250,000 clones, around two thirds seen once. The TCR sequence derives from a female donor in good health and CMV-seronegative. V is TRBV7-9 and J is TRBJ1-1; perhaps TRBD1 as D (6 bases). The sequenced material came from PBMCs. The CDR3 reads CSSSHAGQMNTEAFF. The DNA for the CDR3 is TGTTCCAGCAGCCATGCCGGACAGATGAACACTGAAGCTTTCTTT.